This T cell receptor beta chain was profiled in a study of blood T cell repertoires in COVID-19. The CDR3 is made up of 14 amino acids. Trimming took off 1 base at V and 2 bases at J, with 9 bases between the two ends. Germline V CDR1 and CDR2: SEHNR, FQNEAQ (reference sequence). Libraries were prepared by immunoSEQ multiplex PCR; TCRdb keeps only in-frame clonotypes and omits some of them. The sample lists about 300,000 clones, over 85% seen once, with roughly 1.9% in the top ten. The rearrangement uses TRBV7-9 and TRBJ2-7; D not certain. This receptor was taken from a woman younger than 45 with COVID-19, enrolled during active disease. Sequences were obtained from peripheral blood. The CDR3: CASSLGTHTYEQYF. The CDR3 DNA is TGTGCCAGCAGCTTAGGAACACACACCTACGAGCAGTACTTC.